This passage covers 7 T cell receptor beta chains from one sample sequenced in a study of cytomegalovirus exposure and HLA in healthy donors. Amplification used 60 Vbeta primers and 13 Jbeta primers. Only in-frame clones appear in the TCRdb table, and some are missing; sequencing was by immunoSEQ multiplex PCR. The sample yields 150,000 to 200,000 clones, just under 80% seen once. The specimen was PBMCs. The receptors originated from a woman aged 45-65 years in good health and CMV-seronegative.

This chain connects TRBV2 to TRBJ2-3; 8 bases are a match to TRBD2. The CDR3 is 15 residues long. CDR1 and CDR2 from the germline V gene are SNHLY and FYNNEI. Trimming removed 7 bases from V and 2 bases from J; junction bases left unmatched: 8. CDR3 DNA: TGTGCCAGCATAACTAGCGGCGGATACACAGATACGCAGTATTTT. Amino acid sequence: CASITSGGYTDTQYF.

This clone was counted a few times. The chain joins TRBV6-6 to TRBJ2-1; 9 nucleotides line up with TRBD2. V was pared by 8 bases and J by 6 bases, with 8 bases of the junction left unmatched. The V gene's germline CDR1 is MNHNY and CDR2 SVGAGI (reference sequence). The CDR3 is 14 amino acids. The CDR3 DNA follows: TGTGCCAGCCAGGAAGCGGGGGGCGGCAATGAGCAGTTCTTC. Its protein is CASQEAGGGNEQFF.

The genes are TRBV19 and TRBJ2-2; weak D call: TRBD2 (7 bases). V was trimmed by 4 bases and J by 7 bases, leaving 16 bases between them. The CDR3 sequence is 15 residues long. Germline CDR1 and CDR2: LNHDA and SQIVND (reference sequence). CDR3 in amino acids: CASSTVGGLGGELFF. CDR3 in DNA: TGTGCCAGTAGTACGGTGGGGGGGCTCGGCGGGGAGCTGTTTTTT.

This chain links TRBV6-5 with TRBJ1-1; D possibly corresponds to TRBD1 (6 bases). Per the germline V gene, CDR1 is MNHEY and CDR2 is SVGAGI. V lost 5 bases and J 1 base, leaving 11 bases between the germline ends. This CDR3 spans 14 amino acids. CDR3 nucleotides: TGTGCCAGCAGTCAGACAGGTCGGAACACTGAAGCTTTCTTT. The encoded protein is CASSQTGRNTEAFF.

This clone occurred once. The chain has TRBV4-3 and TRBJ1-1; tentatively, D is TRBD1 (6 bases). The CDR3 length is 16 residues. V was trimmed by 0 bases and J by 1 base, leaving 12 bases between them. Germline V gives CDR1 LGHNA, CDR2 YSLEER. The CDR3 coding sequence is TGCGCCAGCAGCCAAGATGGGGCAGGGGCGAACACTGAAGCTTTCTTT. Amino acid sequence: CASSQDGAGANTEAFF.

This rearrangement joins TRBV19 to TRBJ1-5; D might be TRBD1 (6 bases). In germline, CDR1 is LNHDA, CDR2 SQIVND (reference sequence). The CDR3 length is 15 residues. V shed 0 bases and J shed 6 bases, with 12 bases lying between them. CDR3 residues: CASSIDRGSGQPQHF. In DNA form, the CDR3 reads TGTGCCAGTAGTATAGATAGGGGGTCAGGTCAGCCCCAGCATTTT.

The rearrangement uses TRBV28 and TRBJ1-4; 11 nucleotides match TRBD1. The CDR3 runs to 16 residues. The germline gives CDR1 MDHEN, CDR2 SYDVKM. V lost 2 bases and J lost 8; bases outside the gene matches: 7. The chain's CDR3 is CASSLLSGQGGEKLFF. The CDR3, as DNA: TGTGCCAGCAGTTTACTATCGGGACAGGGGGGAGAAAAACTGTTTTTT.